The clone carrying this TCR beta chain showed up just once. What it recognizes is unknown. TCRdb's copy holds only in-frame clones and misses some; the assay was immunoSEQ multiplex PCR. Of more than 2 million clones in the sample, approximately 94% were seen once. The data belong to a study of shared clonotypes between healthy human individuals. Study-wide results and caveats: The genetic and exposure-history diversity represented was limited by few donors.

CDR3 length equals 13 residues. V was shortened by 4 bases and J by 4 bases, with 10 bases between the two germline ends. Germline CDR1 and CDR2: SGHVS and FQNEAQ. Source material: naive CD4+ T cells sorted from blood. Subset given: CD45RA+ positively selected. This sequence was found in a man aged 18 to 30 in good health. V and J are TRBV7-8 and TRBJ1-2; TRBD1 is a possible D gene (6 bases). The CDR3 loop reads CASSYGQPYGYTF. The CDR3 DNA reads TGTGCCAGCAGCTATGGACAGCCCTATGGCTACACCTTC. Full variable domain (missing parts from reference TRBV7-8 and TRBJ1-2): GAGVSQSPRYKVAKRGQDVALRCDPISGHVSLFWYQQALGQGPEFLTYFQNEAQLDKSGLPSDRFFAERPEGSVSTLKIQRTQQEDSAVYLCASSYGQPYGYTFGSGTRLTVV.